A single TCR beta chain is shown here with its context. Adults of Caucasian background living in Nashville, Tennessee made up all donors. This sample stems from a study of shared clonotypes between healthy human individuals. Overall study context: The cohort had a couple of women and a few men, ages 18 to 49.

Assay execution proceeded at the deep level. Produced via immunoSEQ multiplex PCR; TCRdb's table is partial and in-frame only. The repertoire holds millions of clones, with roughly 93% as singletons. The CDR3 covers 13 residues. Germline-derived CDR1 and CDR2 are MNHEY and SVGAGI. Between the trimmed V and J ends, which lost 6 bases and 6 bases, there was a span of 15 bases. The chain couples TRBV6-5 to TRBJ2-7; the D gene could be TRBD1 or TRBD2 (5 bases each). The sequencing input was naive CD4+ T cells from PBMCs. Specified subset: CD45RA+ positively selected. The sequence came from a man aged 18 to 29 in good health. Some clones in this sample may be carry-over from other donors' samples. The CDR3 reads CASRDSRGREQYF. CDR3 coding DNA: TGTGCCAGCAGAGACTCTCGGGGCCGCGAGCAGTACTTC.